This T cell receptor beta chain was retrieved from a study of Ad26.COV2.S vaccination and SARS-CoV-2 variants. Study overall: By the intramuscular route, Ad26.COV2.S was given once, or twice 56 days apart.

The CDR3 is 15 residues long. Germline values: CDR1 LNHDA, CDR2 SQIVND (reference sequence). The V end was cut by 5 bases, the J end by 9 bases, with 17 bases between. Study-level points and caveats: Total T cell responses, in the TCR breadth and depth analyses, may have been underestimated.

Profiling relied on immunoSEQ multiplex PCR, and the TCRdb table lists in-frame clones only, not all of them. The top ten hold under 2% of the sample, which has fewer than 400,000 clones, around 84% seen once. This clone showed up many times. The antigen is unknown. Specified treatment: about 20 received Ad26.COV2.S at low or high dose, single or two shots; about 5 received placebo; per-sample allocation not given. On day 63 after the first injection, vaccine and placebo recipients gave samples. The V gene is TRBV19, the J gene TRBJ1-6; D is unresolved. The receptor was derived from a person between 18 and 59 years old who received the Ad26.COV2.S COVID-19 vaccine or a placebo. The sequencing here drew on peripheral blood, taken in a trial of Ad26.COV2.S vaccine versus placebo. The CDR3: CASSPPPDGFSPLHF. The CDR3 DNA is TGTGCCAGTAGTCCTCCCCCGGACGGATTTTCACCCCTCCACTTT.